These T cell receptor beta chains were read from a single sample in a study of blood T cell repertoires in COVID-19. The repertoire was sequenced with immunoSEQ multiplex PCR; TCRdb's copy has only in-frame clones and lacks some. The table includes around 300,000 clones, around 86% detected once. The sample consisted of peripheral blood. These TCRs come from a woman aged 25 to 39 with active or convalescent COVID-19. CDR3s include the opening cysteine and the closing phenylalanine or tryptophan. The order of the fields is D gene, clone size, V gene, J gene, CDR3 protein, CDR3 DNA. The D gene is left open where the match is weak. Clone size appears in some rows only: once, few, many, or a class for an expanded clone.

.,.,TRBV6-6,TRBJ1-3,CASRRPTGSSGNTIYF,TGTGCCAGCAGGCGCCCTACAGGTTCCTCTGGAAACACCATATATTTT
TRBD2,.,TRBV7-6,TRBJ2-3,CASSPLAGGSTDTQYF,TGTGCCAGCAGCCCATTAGCGGGGGGTAGCACAGATACGCAGTATTTT
.,.,TRBV7-2,TRBJ2-6,CASTRSSGANVLTF,TGTGCCAGCACCCGTAGTTCTGGGGCCAACGTCCTGACTTTC
.,.,TRBV18,TRBJ2-5,CASSPAQETQYF,TGTGCCAGCTCACCAGCCCAGGAGACCCAGTACTTC
.,.,TRBV5-1,TRBJ1-3,CASSFYPDDQGNTIYF,TGCGCCAGCAGCTTTTACCCTGATGATCAGGGAAACACCATATATTTT
.,.,TRBV6-1,TRBJ2-3,CASSEVDILTDTQYF,TGTGCCAGCAGTGAAGTCGACATCCTCACAGATACGCAGTATTTT
TRBD1,once,TRBV9,TRBJ1-2,CASSPGQGAYGYTF,TGTGCCAGCAGCCCTGGACAGGGGGCATATGGCTACACCTTC
TRBD1,.,TRBV4-3,TRBJ1-3,CASSQQGTGGPGNTIYF,TGCGCCAGCAGCCAACAGGGAACAGGGGGCCCTGGAAACACCATATATTTT
.,.,TRBV28,TRBJ1-5,CASSWEQGIGQPQHF,TGTGCCAGCAGTTGGGAACAGGGTATCGGTCAGCCCCAGCATTTT
TRBD1,.,TRBV5-1,TRBJ2-3,CASASQGEADTQYF,TGCGCCAGCGCCAGTCAGGGGGAAGCAGATACGCAGTATTTT
TRBD1,.,TRBV28,TRBJ1-4,CASSLAGQGSGEKLFF,TGTGCCAGCAGTCTTGCCGGACAGGGCAGTGGTGAAAAACTGTTTTTT
TRBD1,.,TRBV7-2,TRBJ2-7,CASSSPGQGGYEQYF,TGTGCCAGCAGCTCTCCGGGACAGGGGGGCTACGAGCAGTACTTC
.,.,TRBV6-2/TRBV6-3,TRBJ2-5,CASSYVLARGETQYF,TGTGCCAGCAGTTACGTACTAGCCCGAGGAGAGACCCAGTACTTC
.,.,TRBV4-3,TRBJ1-2,CASSQDRANGGADYGYTF,TGCGCCAGCAGCCAAGATCGCGCAAATGGGGGCGCGGACTATGGCTACACCTTC
.,.,TRBV7-2,TRBJ2-5,CASSLSQSQETQYF,TGTGCCAGCAGCTTATCCCAGTCCCAAGAGACCCAGTACTTC
TRBD1,.,TRBV27,TRBJ1-2,CASSRQGNYGYTF,TGTGCCAGCAGCCGACAGGGTAACTATGGCTACACCTTC
.,.,TRBV6-1,TRBJ2-6,CASSAGQRSGANVLTF,TGTGCCAGCAGTGCTGGACAACGCTCTGGGGCCAACGTCCTGACTTTC
.,.,TRBV9,TRBJ2-1,CASSLRGSSYNEQFF,TGTGCCAGCAGCTTACGGGGAAGCTCCTACAATGAGCAGTTCTTC
TRBD1,once,TRBV4-1,TRBJ2-7,CASSQETGFEQYF,TGCGCCAGCAGCCAAGAGACAGGGTTCGAGCAGTACTTC
TRBD2,.,TRBV5-4,TRBJ2-1,CASSLAFLAGGPGNEQFF,TGTGCCAGCAGCTTGGCCTTTTTAGCGGGGGGGCCGGGGAATGAGCAGTTCTTC
TRBD1,.,TRBV5-4,TRBJ1-6,CASSSFPGTGFSSPLHF,TGTGCCAGCAGCTCGTTCCCCGGGACAGGGTTTAGTTCACCCCTCCACTTT
.,.,TRBV28,TRBJ2-7,CASTGGLGQYF,TGTGCCAGCACTGGGGGCCTGGGGCAGTACTTC
.,.,TRBV7-2,TRBJ2-3,CASSLVSTDTQYF,TGTGCCAGCAGCTTAGTATCCACAGATACGCAGTATTTT
TRBD1,.,TRBV18,TRBJ1-6,CASSVGQAPNSPLHF,TGTGCCAGCTCAGTGGGACAGGCGCCTAATTCACCCCTCCACTTT
.,.,TRBV5-5,TRBJ1-2,CASSLEQDLNYGYTF,TGTGCCAGCAGCTTGGAACAGGACCTTAACTATGGCTACACCTTC
TRBD1,.,TRBV7-2,TRBJ1-2,CASRMGQGSGYTF,TGTGCCAGCAGGATGGGACAGGGGAGCGGCTACACCTTC
.,few,TRBV9,TRBJ1-2,CASSVEDLSDGYTF,TGTGCCAGCAGCGTAGAAGACCTCAGCGATGGCTACACCTTC
TRBD2,.,TRBV3-1/TRBV3-2,TRBJ2-5,CASSPLTSGAGETQYF,TGTGCCAGCAGCCCCCTAACTAGCGGGGCCGGGGAGACCCAGTACTTC
TRBD1,.,TRBV18,TRBJ1-3,CASSSDRVSGNTIYF,TGTGCCAGCTCATCAGACAGGGTTTCAGGAAACACCATATATTTT
TRBD2,.,TRBV19,TRBJ2-1,CASSISWGGVWFF,TGTGCCAGTAGTATCTCATGGGGAGGGGTCTGGTTCTTC
.,.,TRBV15,TRBJ1-5,CATSRDLNQPQHF,TGTGCCACCAGCAGAGATCTAAATCAGCCCCAGCATTTT
TRBD1,.,TRBV4-2,TRBJ2-7,CASSQPLGTGVYEQYF,TGTGCCAGCAGCCAACCTCTCGGGACAGGGGTCTACGAGCAGTACTTC
.,.,TRBV5-5,TRBJ1-5,CASSFDSISNQPQHF,TGTGCCAGCAGCTTCGACAGCATTAGCAATCAGCCCCAGCATTTT
.,.,TRBV27,TRBJ1-1,CASTRTTGTTEAFF,TGTGCCAGCACCCGGACCACAGGGACCACTGAAGCTTTCTTT
.,.,TRBV6-2/TRBV6-3,TRBJ2-1,CASSYWGVGPNEQFF,TGTGCCAGCAGTTACTGGGGAGTAGGGCCCAATGAGCAGTTCTTC
.,.,TRBV6-5,TRBJ1-1,CASSWREPNTEAFF,TGTGCCAGCAGTTGGAGAGAGCCTAACACTGAAGCTTTCTTT
.,.,TRBV24-1,TRBJ1-2,CATSVGGIAYGYTF,TGTGCCACCAGTGTCGGGGGTATCGCGTATGGCTACACCTTC
TRBD1,.,TRBV3-1/TRBV3-2,TRBJ1-2,CASSQGTRLGQGHYGYTF,TGTGCCAGCAGCCAAGGAACGCGTTTGGGACAGGGACACTATGGCTACACCTTC
TRBD1,.,TRBV9,TRBJ1-1,CASSVGQGGSTEAFF,TGTGCCAGCAGCGTGGGACAGGGAGGGAGCACTGAAGCTTTCTTT
TRBD2,.,TRBV3-1/TRBV3-2,TRBJ2-3,CASSPTSGGGDTQYF,TGTGCCAGCAGCCCGACTAGCGGGGGGGGAGATACGCAGTATTTT
TRBD2,.,TRBV5-1,TRBJ2-5,CASSLAAGGPGETQYF,TGCGCCAGCAGCTTGGCGGCGGGGGGGCCCGGGGAGACCCAGTACTTC
.,.,TRBV7-2,TRBJ1-1,CASSLAGISDTEAFF,TGTGCCAGCAGCTTAGCCGGTATTTCGGACACTGAAGCTTTCTTT
.,once,TRBV18,TRBJ2-1,CASSPENNEQFF,TGTGCCAGCTCACCGGAGAACAATGAGCAGTTCTTC
.,.,TRBV6-5,TRBJ2-3,CASSYGGLFTDTQYF,TGTGCCAGCAGTTACGGAGGTCTCTTCACAGATACGCAGTATTTT